Presented here are 14 T cell receptor beta chains from one specimen sequenced in a study of cytomegalovirus exposure and HLA in healthy donors. A multiplex PCR was run with 60 Vbeta primers and 13 Jbeta primers. Clones were sequenced by immunoSEQ multiplex PCR, and TCRdb holds only the in-frame ones, with some missing. Here the sample spans more than 95,000 clones, around 85% being singletons. Source material: PBMCs. The receptors originated from a man between 18 and 29 years old in good health and CMV-seropositive.

The genes are TRBV7-2 and TRBJ1-3, with D possibly TRBD1 on 5 matching bases. The CDR3 totals 16 residues. CDR1 SGHTA and CDR2 FQGNSA come from the germline V gene. V gave up 2 bases and J gave up 0 bases, with 11 bases separating them. CDR3 nucleotide sequence: TGTGCCAGCAGCTTACCTCAGGGTCCCTCTGGAAACACCATATATTTT. Protein product: CASSLPQGPSGNTIYF.

The chain employs TRBV6-5 and TRBJ2-7, with unresolved D. CDR3 length equals 12 residues. From germline, CDR1 is MNHEY and CDR2 SVGAGI. Trimming removed 6 bases at V and 1 base at J, with 7 bases between. CDR3 bases: TGTGCCAGCAGAAATATTTCCTACGAGCAGTACTTC. Its translation: CASRNISYEQYF.

The count of this clone is one. The CDR3: CASLAAPRGDTQYF. The CDR3 DNA follows: TGTGCCAGCCTAGCGGCCCCGAGGGGAGATACGCAGTATTTT. The chain uses TRBV6-1 and TRBJ2-3; TRBD2 agrees at 7 bases. This CDR3 contains 14 residues. With 8 bases clipped from V and 5 bases from J, the junction kept 10 bases outside the gene matches. Germline V gene data show CDR1 as MNHNS and CDR2 as SASEGT.

This chain joins TRBV27 and TRBJ2-5, with D perhaps matching TRBD1 (6 bases). This CDR3 has 13 amino acids. V shed 5 bases and J shed 2 bases, with 9 bases lying between them. The germline V gene has CDR1 MNHEY and CDR2 SMNVEV (reference sequence). The CDR3 nucleotides read TGTGCCAGCAGTGCGGACAGTCAAGAGACCCAGTACTTC. Translated, it gives CASSADSQETQYF.

The V call is TRBV19, the J call TRBJ2-7; D might be TRBD1 (5 bases). Germline V gene data show CDR1 as LNHDA and CDR2 as SQIVND (reference sequence). The CDR3 is 15 amino acids. Trimming shortened V by 9 bases and J by 7 bases, and 25 bases separated the two germline ends. In DNA form, the CDR3 reads TGTGCCAGCACTCCAGGGCTGGGGCCTTCCCGGGAGCAGTACTTC. Its protein is CASTPGLGPSREQYF.

The chain uses TRBV5-1 and TRBJ2-3, with 8 bases matching TRBD2. Germline trimming cut 0 bases from V and 6 bases from J; bases unmatched to any gene: 3. CDR3 size: 14 residues. CDR1 SGHRS and CDR2 YFSETQ come from the germline V gene. CDR3 sequence (DNA): TGCGCCAGCAGCTTGGCCGTAGCGGGGGATACGCAGTATTTT. Protein: CASSLAVAGDTQYF.

This chain links TRBV7-2 with TRBJ2-3; 14 bases are shared with TRBD2. With V trimmed by 5 bases and J by 4 bases, 8 bases remained unmatched. The germline V gene has CDR1 SGHTA and CDR2 FQGNSA. CDR3 size: 17 residues. Here the CDR3 reads CASSPGTSGSESDTQYF. DNA for the CDR3: TGTGCCAGCAGCCCGGGGACTAGCGGGAGTGAGTCAGATACGCAGTATTTT.

The chain carries TRBV6-5 and TRBJ1-1; D unresolved. The CDR3 extends over 12 amino acids. Germline loops: CDR1 MNHEY, CDR2 SVGAGI. Trimming took 4 bases from V and 8 from J, leaving 11 bases between them. CDR3 in amino acids: CASSCNQMEAFF. DNA of the CDR3: TGTGCCAGCAGTTGCAATCAGATGGAAGCTTTCTTT.

V and J are TRBV4-1 and TRBJ2-2; possible D gene TRBD1, 6 bases. The ends were cut back, 0 bases at V and 6 bases at J, with 14 bases in the middle. Germline loops: CDR1 MGHRA, CDR2 YSYEKL. The CDR3 runs 16 residues. The CDR3 DNA is TGCGCCAGCAGCCAAGATCAGGGGAGTCTCGCCGGGGAGCTGTTTTTT. This encodes CASSQDQGSLAGELFF.

The chain combines TRBV1 with TRBJ2-4; no check of the table's D call, TRBD2, against the DNA was made. TRBV1 is labeled a pseudogene. The CDR3 has 9 residues. This chain's CDR3 is CTSSQPRDF. The CDR3 coding sequence is TGCACCAGCAGCCAACCTCGGGACTTC.

Points on this clone: One end of the junction varies from germline; a read error may be responsible. V usage is TRBV7-9 and J usage is TRBJ2-7; 8 nucleotides align to TRBD1. Germline V CDR1 and CDR2: SEHNR, FQNEAQ (reference sequence). The CDR3 contains 14 residues. The CDR3 is CSSSWLTGGHEQYF. The CDR3 DNA follows: TGTTCCAGCAGCTGGCTTACAGGGGGACACGAGCAGTACTTC.

The CDR3 DNA reads TGCGCCAGCAGTGAGAGGCAGGGGGAAGCTTTCTTT. This codes for CASSERQGEAFF. V and J are TRBV10-1 and TRBJ1-1, with a weak D call TRBD1 (6 bases). This CDR3 has 12 residues. Germline assignment: CDR1 WNHNN and CDR2 SYGVQD (reference sequence). V lost 2 bases and J 8 bases, leaving 9 bases between the germline ends.

This chain uses TRBV14 with TRBJ2-1; 7 bases are shared with TRBD1. CDR3 length equals 15 residues. Germline V gene lookup returns CDR1 SGHDN and CDR2 FVKESK. V lost 3 bases, J lost 5 bases, and 7 bases stayed unmatched. The CDR3 reads CASSQVRQGHNEQFF. CDR3 DNA: TGTGCCAGCAGCCAGGTCCGACAGGGACACAATGAGCAGTTCTTC.

This clone is a singleton in its sample. This sequence joins TRBV13 and TRBJ2-3, with 13 nucleotides matching TRBD2. Germline V gene sequence: CDR1 PRHDT, CDR2 FYEKMQ (reference sequence). Trimming at V came to 5 bases and at J to 5 bases, leaving 4 bases not matched to a gene. This CDR3 has 15 amino acids. The CDR3 loop reads CASSPLAGGGDTQYF. The CDR3 coding sequence is TGTGCCAGCAGCCCACTAGCGGGGGGGGGAGATACGCAGTATTTT. The full variable domain, its missing parts supplied by reference TRBV13 and TRBJ2-3, is AAGVIQSPRHLIKEKRETATLKCYPIPRHDTVYWYQQGPGQDPQFLISFYEKMQSDKGSIPDRFSAQQFSDYHSELNMSSLELGDSALYFCASSPLAGGGDTQYFGPGTRLTVL.